Following are 10 T cell receptor beta chains from one sample sequenced in a study of Graves' ophthalmopathy and Graves' hyperthyroidism. As the template, RNA transcripts were used to amplify TCR beta CDR3 regions. The first round was an RT-PCR with HTBI primers, and the second round was a multiplex PCR. TCRdb itself ran the multiplex PCR reads through MiXCR, one entry per CDR3 protein. The top ten hold around 10% of the sample, which has around 1.1 million distinct CDR3 sequences, 35% to 40% seen once. What was sequenced was peripheral blood or thyroid tissue (not recorded which). The source of these receptors is an adult man with Graves' hyperthyroidism.

A single count supports this clonotype. The junction departs from the called germline gene at one end, perhaps through a read error. The chain uses TRBV25-1 and TRBJ1-6, with D tentatively TRBD1 (5 bases). Germline CDR1 is MGHDK and CDR2 is SYGVNS. The CDR3 contains 13 residues. The CDR3, as DNA: TGTACCAGCAGAGGGGAGTCACATTCACCCCTCCACTTT. Translated, it gives CTSRGESHSPLHF.

A remark on this clonotype: A read error may explain this, as a much larger clone is one base away. The genes are TRBV25-1 and TRBJ2-5; D gene ambiguous. Germline lookup yields CDR1 MGHDK and CDR2 SYGVNS. This CDR3 is 13 amino acids long. The V end lost 3 bases, the J end lost 5 bases, and 10 bases lay between the germline ends. The CDR3 region has the DNA TGTGCCAGCAGTGACGCGCTCCGGGAGACCCAGTACTTC. Residues: CASSDALRETQYF.

This clonotype was counted ten times or more. This sequence joins TRBV12-3 or TRBV12-4 and TRBJ1-1, with D unclear. Trimming removed 5 bases at V and 1 base at J, with 14 bases between. This CDR3 has 15 amino acids. The CDR3 coding sequence is TGTGCCAGCAGTCCTCGAGTTCATGGGAACACTGAAGCTTTCTTT. Its translation: CASSPRVHGNTEAFF.

This sequence joins TRBV20-1 and TRBJ2-7; TRBD2 agrees at 9 bases. In germline, CDR1 is DFQATT, CDR2 SNEGSKA (reference sequence). This CDR3 contains 14 residues. Trimming took 0 bases from V and 4 from J; bases not matched to a gene: 4. The CDR3 DNA follows: TGCAGTGCTAGAGAGGGAGCGGGAGGTTACGAGCAGTACTTC. Its protein product is CSAREGAGGYEQYF.

The chain carries TRBV20-1 and TRBJ2-5, with a tentative D call TRBD2 (5 bases). The CDR3 covers 13 residues. Deletions cut 2 bases from V and 2 bases from J, with 9 bases between. In germline, CDR1 is DFQATT, CDR2 SNEGSKA (reference sequence). The CDR3 DNA is TGCAGTGCTAGATATCCGGGACAAGAGACCCAGTACTTC. Amino acid sequence: CSARYPGQETQYF.

The chain employs TRBV24-1 and TRBJ1-5; 8 bases agree with TRBD1. This CDR3 spans 13 amino acids. Germline lookup yields CDR1 KGHDR and CDR2 SFDVKD. The trim removed 7 bases at V and 5 bases at J, leaving 3 bases unmatched. For the CDR3, the DNA is TGTGCCACCAGCCGGACAGGGCATCAGCCCCAGCATTTT. Translated: CATSRTGHQPQHF.

For this clonotype: The missing conserved phenylalanine or tryptophan at the end of this CDR3 makes a read error likely. The DNA is left out, because the CDR3 cannot be placed on it with certainty; the CDR3 is given as TCRdb lists it. This chain links TRBV12-3 or TRBV12-4 with TRBJ2-1; the table's TRBD1 call for D was not verified on the DNA. A total of 14 residues make up the CDR3, ends included. This CDR3 is CASSSGATYNEPLC.

The CDR3 protein is CATSRARRREYQETQYF. The CDR3 DNA is TGTGCCACCAGCAGAGCCCGTAGAAGGGAGTACCAAGAGACCCAGTACTTC. V and J are TRBV15 and TRBJ2-5; D perhaps matches TRBD2 (5 bases). V was shortened by 1 base and J by 0 bases, with 15 bases between the two germline ends. CDR1 is LNHNV, CDR2 YYDKDF, per germline (reference sequence). CDR3 length: 17 residues.

The CDR3 protein is CASSLWQNTGELFF. The CDR3 region has the DNA TGTGCCAGCAGCTTGTGGCAGAACACCGGGGAGCTGTTTTTT. The gene calls are TRBV5-5 and TRBJ2-2, with D unclear. Germline V CDR1 and CDR2: SGHKS, YYEKEE (reference sequence). There are 14 residues in the CDR3. V was trimmed by 1 base and J by 1 base, leaving 5 bases between them.

Regarding this clonotype: Its ends do not fully match the called genes, so a read error is possible. J is TRBJ2-7 and V is TRBV12-3 or TRBV12-4; D gene unclear. The CDR3 covers 12 residues. This CDR3 reads CASSSGAYGQYF. DNA of the CDR3: TGTGCCAGCAGTTCAGGTGCCTACGGGCAGTACTTC.